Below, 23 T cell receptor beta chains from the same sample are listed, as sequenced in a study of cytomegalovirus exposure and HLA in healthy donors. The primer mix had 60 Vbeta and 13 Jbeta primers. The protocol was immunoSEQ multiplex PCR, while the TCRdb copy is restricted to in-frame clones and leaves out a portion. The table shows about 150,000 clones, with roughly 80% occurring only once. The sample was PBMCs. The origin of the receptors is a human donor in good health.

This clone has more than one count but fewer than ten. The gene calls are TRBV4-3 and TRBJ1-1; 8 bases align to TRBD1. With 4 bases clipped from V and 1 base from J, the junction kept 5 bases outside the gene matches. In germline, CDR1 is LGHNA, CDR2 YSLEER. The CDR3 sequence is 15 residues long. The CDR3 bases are TGCGCCAGCAGCCCTCACGACAGGGGGAACACTGAAGCTTTCTTT. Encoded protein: CASSPHDRGNTEAFF.

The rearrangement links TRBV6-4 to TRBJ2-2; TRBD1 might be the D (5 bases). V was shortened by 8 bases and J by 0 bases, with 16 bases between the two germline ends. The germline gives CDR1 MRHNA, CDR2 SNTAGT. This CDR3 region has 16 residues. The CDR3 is CASARETVTNTGELFF. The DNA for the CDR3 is TGTGCCAGCGCCAGAGAGACAGTAACGAACACCGGGGAGCTGTTTTTT.

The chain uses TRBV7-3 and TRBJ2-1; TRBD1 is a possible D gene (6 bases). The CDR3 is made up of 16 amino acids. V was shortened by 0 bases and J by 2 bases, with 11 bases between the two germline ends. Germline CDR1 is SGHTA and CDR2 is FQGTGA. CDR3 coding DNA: TGTGCCAGCAGCTTAACGGGGGCTAGTGCCTACAATGAGCAGTTCTTC. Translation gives CASSLTGASAYNEQFF.

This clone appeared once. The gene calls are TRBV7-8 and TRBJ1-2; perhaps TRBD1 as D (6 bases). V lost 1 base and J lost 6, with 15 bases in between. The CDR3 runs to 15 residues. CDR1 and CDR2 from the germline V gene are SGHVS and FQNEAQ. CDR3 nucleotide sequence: TGTGCCAGCAGCTTAGTGCAGGGACAATCAGATGGCTACACCTTC. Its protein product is CASSLVQGQSDGYTF.

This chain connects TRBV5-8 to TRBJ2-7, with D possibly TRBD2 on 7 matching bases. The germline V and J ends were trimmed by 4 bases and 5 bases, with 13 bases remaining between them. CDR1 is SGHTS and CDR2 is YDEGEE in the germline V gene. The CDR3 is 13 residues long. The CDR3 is CASSLRGANEQYF. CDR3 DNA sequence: TGTGCCAGCAGCCTTCGGGGGGCGAACGAGCAGTACTTC. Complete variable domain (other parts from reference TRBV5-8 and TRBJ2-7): EAGVTQSPTHLIKTRGQQATLRCSPISGHTSVYWYQQALGLGLQFLLWYDEGEERNRGNFPPRFSGRQFPNYSSELNVNALELEDSALYLCASSLRGANEQYFGPGTRLTVT.

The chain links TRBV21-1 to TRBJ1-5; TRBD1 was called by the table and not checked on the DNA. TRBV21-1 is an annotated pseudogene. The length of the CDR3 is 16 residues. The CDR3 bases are TGTGCCAGCAGTTCGGACAGGGCTTATTGCAATCAGCCCCAGCATTTT. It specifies CASSSDRAYCNQPQHF.

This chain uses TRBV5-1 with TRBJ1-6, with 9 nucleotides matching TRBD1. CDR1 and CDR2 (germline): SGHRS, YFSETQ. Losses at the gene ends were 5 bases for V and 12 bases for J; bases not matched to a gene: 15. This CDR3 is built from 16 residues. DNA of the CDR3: TGCGCCAGCAGGGTTGGACAGGGGAGAATCGGAGAACCCCTCCACTTT. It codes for CASRVGQGRIGEPLHF. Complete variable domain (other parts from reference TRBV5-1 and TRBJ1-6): KAGVTQTPRYLIKTRGQQVTLSCSPISGHRSVSWYQQTPGQGLQFLFEYFSETQRNKGNFPGRFSGRQFSNSRSEMNVSTLELGDSALYLCASRVGQGRIGEPLHFGNGTRLTVT.

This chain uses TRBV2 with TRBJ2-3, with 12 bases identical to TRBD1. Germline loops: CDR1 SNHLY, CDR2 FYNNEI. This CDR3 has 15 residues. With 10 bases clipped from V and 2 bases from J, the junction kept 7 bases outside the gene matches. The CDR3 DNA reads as TGTGCCACCCCGGGACAGGGGGCTTACACAGATACGCAGTATTTT. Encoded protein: CATPGQGAYTDTQYF. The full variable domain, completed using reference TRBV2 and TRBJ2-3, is EPEVTQTPSHQVTQMGQEVILRCVPISNHLYFYWYRQILGQKVEFLVSFYNNEISEKSEIFDDQFSVERPDGSNFTLKIRSTKLEDSAMYFCATPGQGAYTDTQYFGPGTRLTVL.

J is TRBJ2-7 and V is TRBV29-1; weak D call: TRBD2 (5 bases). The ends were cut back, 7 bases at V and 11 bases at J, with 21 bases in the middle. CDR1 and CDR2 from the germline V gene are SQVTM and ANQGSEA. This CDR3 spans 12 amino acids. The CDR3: CSARMGGLGEYF. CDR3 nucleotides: TGCAGCGCCCGGATGGGTGGGCTCGGGGAGTACTTC.

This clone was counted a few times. In DNA, the CDR3 is TGTGCCAGCAGTTTGCAGGGAGGGGCTCAGCCCCAGCATTTT. Translating it yields CASSLQGGAQPQHF. This chain uses TRBV27 with TRBJ1-5, with TRBD1 as a possible D gene (5 bases). The CDR3 length is 14 residues. V lost 3 bases and J 6 bases, leaving 12 bases between the germline ends. Germline V gene data show CDR1 as MNHEY and CDR2 as SMNVEV (reference sequence).

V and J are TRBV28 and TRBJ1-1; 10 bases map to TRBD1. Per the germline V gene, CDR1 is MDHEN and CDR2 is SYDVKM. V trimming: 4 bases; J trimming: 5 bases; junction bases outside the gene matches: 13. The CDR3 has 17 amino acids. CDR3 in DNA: TGTGCCAGCAGTTCCCCCCTCTTCGGACAGGGGGATACTGAAGCTTTCTTT. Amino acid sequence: CASSSPLFGQGDTEAFF.

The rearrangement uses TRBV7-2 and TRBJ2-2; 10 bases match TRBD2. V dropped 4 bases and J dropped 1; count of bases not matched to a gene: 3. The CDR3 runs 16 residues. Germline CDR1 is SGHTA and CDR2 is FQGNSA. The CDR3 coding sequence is TGTGCCAGCAGCTCCTTAGCGGGGGGGAACACCGGGGAGCTGTTTTTT. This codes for CASSSLAGGNTGELFF.

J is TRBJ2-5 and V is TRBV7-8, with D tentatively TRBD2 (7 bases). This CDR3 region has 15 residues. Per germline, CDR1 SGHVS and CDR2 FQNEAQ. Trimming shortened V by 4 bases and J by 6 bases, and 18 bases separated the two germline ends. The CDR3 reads CASSSASRGAKTQYF. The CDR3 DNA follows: TGTGCCAGCAGCTCTGCCAGTCGGGGGGCGAAGACCCAGTACTTC.

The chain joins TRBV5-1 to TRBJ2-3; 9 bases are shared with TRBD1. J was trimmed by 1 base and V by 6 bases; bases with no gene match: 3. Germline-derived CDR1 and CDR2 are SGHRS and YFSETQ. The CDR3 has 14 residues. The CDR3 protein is CASTRDRGTDTQYF. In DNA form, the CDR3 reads TGCGCCAGCACCCGGGACAGGGGCACAGATACGCAGTATTTT.

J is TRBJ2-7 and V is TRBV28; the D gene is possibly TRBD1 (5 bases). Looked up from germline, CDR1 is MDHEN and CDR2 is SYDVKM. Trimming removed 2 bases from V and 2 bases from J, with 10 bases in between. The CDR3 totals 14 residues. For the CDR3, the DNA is TGTGCCAGCAGTTTACCAGGGCGTACCTACGAGCAGTACTTC. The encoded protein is CASSLPGRTYEQYF.

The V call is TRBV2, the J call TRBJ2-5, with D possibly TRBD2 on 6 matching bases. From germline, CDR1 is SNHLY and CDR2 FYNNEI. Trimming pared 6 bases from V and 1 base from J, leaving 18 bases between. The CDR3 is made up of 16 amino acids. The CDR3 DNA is TGTGCCAGCAGGGGTTTAGGGCAGGGAGGCCAAGAGACCCAGTACTTC. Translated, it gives CASRGLGQGGQETQYF.

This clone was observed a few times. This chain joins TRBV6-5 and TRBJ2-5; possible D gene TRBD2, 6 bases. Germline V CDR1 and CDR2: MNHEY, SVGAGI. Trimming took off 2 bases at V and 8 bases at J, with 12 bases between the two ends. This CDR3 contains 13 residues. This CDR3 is CASSYGGKGTQYF. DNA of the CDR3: TGTGCCAGCAGTTACGGGGGGAAGGGTACCCAGTACTTC.

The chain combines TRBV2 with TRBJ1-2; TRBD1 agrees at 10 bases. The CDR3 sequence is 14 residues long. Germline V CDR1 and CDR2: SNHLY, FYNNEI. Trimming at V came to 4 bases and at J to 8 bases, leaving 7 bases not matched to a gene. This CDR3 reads CASSADRGRWGYTF. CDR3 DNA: TGTGCCAGCAGTGCCGACAGGGGGCGGTGGGGCTACACCTTC.

The CDR3 DNA follows: TGTGCCAGCTCACACGAAAGCGCTAGCTCCTACAATGAGCAGTTCTTC. This sequence encodes CASSHESASSYNEQFF. The rearrangement links TRBV18 to TRBJ2-1, with no clear D. The CDR3 is made up of 16 amino acids. Germline V CDR1 and CDR2: KGHSH, LQKENI. Between the trimmed V and J ends, which lost 4 bases and 0 bases, there was a span of 13 bases.

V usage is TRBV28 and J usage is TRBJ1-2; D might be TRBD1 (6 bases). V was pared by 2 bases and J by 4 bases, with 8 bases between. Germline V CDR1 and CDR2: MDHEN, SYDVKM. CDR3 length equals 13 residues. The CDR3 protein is CASSLKGGYGYTF. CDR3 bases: TGTGCCAGCAGTTTAAAAGGGGGCTATGGCTACACCTTC.

CDR3 region: CASRAAGELFF. The CDR3 DNA is TGTGCCAGCAGAGCGGCCGGGGAGCTGTTTTTT. V gene TRBV27 combines with J gene TRBJ2-2, with D possibly matching TRBD2 (5 bases). CDR3 length: 11 amino acids. The V gene's germline CDR1 is MNHEY and CDR2 SMNVEV (reference sequence). Between the trimmed V and J ends, which lost 6 bases and 6 bases, there was a span of 5 bases.

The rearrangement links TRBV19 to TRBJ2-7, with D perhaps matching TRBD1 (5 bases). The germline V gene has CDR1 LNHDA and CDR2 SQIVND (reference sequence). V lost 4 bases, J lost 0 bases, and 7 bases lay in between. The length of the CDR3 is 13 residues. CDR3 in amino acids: CASSKDTSYEQYF. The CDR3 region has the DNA TGTGCCAGTAGTAAGGACACCTCCTACGAGCAGTACTTC.

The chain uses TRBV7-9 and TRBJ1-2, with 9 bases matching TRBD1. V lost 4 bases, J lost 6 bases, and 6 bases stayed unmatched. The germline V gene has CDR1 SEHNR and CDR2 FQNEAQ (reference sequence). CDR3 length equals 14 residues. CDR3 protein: CASSSPRTGDGYTF. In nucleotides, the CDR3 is TGTGCCAGCAGCTCGCCCCGGACAGGGGATGGCTACACCTTC.